Listed below are T cell receptor beta chains from one sample, sequenced in a study of blood T cell repertoires in COVID-19. Sequencing used immunoSEQ multiplex PCR; TCRdb keeps in-frame clones, though not all of them. The repertoire consists of about 180,000 clones, with around 82% occurring once and the leading ten covering approximately 7%. The sequenced sample was peripheral blood. Every receptor here comes from a man aged 80 or over with COVID-19, enrolled during active disease. Both conserved end residues are part of each CDR3. D genes are given only for firm matches. Only some rows state a clone size, as once, few, many or a class for expanded clones.

14 | NA | TRBJ1-1 | TRBV7-2 | NA | CASSRVRLNTEAFF | TGTGCCAGCTCGAGGGTCAGGCTGAACACTGAAGCTTTCTTT
13 | NA | TRBJ1-2 | TRBV6-1 | NA | CASSEVAGDGYTF | TGTGCCAGCAGTGAAGTGGCAGGGGATGGCTACACCTTC
14 | NA | TRBJ1-1 | TRBV28 | few | CASSSEPRNTEAFF | TGTGCCAGCAGTTCCGAGCCCCGGAACACTGAAGCTTTCTTT
18 | TRBD2 | TRBJ2-3 | TRBV4-1 | NA | CASSPQAGGPTSTDTQYF | TGCGCCAGCAGCCCCCAGGCGGGGGGCCCCACTAGCACAGATACGCAGTATTTT
14 | NA | TRBJ2-2 | TRBV14 | once | CASSRLSGTGELFF | TGTGCCAGCAGCCGCCTGTCGGGTACCGGGGAGCTGTTTTTT
14 | TRBD1 | TRBJ1-2 | TRBV7-3 | NA | CASSSDRVVFGYTF | TGTGCCAGCAGCTCGGACAGGGTAGTCTTTGGCTACACCTTC
13 | NA | TRBJ1-1 | TRBV7-3 | few | CASSLTSYTEAFF | TGTGCCAGCAGCTTAACGAGTTACACTGAAGCTTTCTTT
15 | TRBD1 | TRBJ2-1 | TRBV6-5 | NA | CASSPTGSSYNEQFF | TGTGCCAGCAGTCCGACAGGGTCCTCCTACAATGAGCAGTTCTTC
13 | NA | TRBJ1-2 | TRBV19 | NA | CASSLGGAYGYTF | TGTGCCAGTAGTTTAGGCGGGGCATATGGCTACACCTTC
18 | TRBD1 | TRBJ2-2 | TRBV15 | NA | CATSRRDRAGPNTGELFF | TGTGCCACCAGCAGAAGGGACAGGGCAGGCCCCAACACCGGGGAGCTGTTTTTT
14 | NA | TRBJ2-7 | TRBV7-2 | once | CASSLGREAYEQYF | TGTGCCAGCAGCTTAGGCAGGGAAGCTTACGAGCAGTACTTC
14 | NA | TRBJ1-1 | TRBV27 | once | CASRTQGGATEAFF | TGTGCCAGCCGGACACAGGGTGGTGCCACTGAAGCTTTCTTT
15 | TRBD1 | TRBJ1-1 | TRBV5-1 | NA | CASSTGQVMNTEAFF | TGCGCCAGCAGCACGGGACAGGTGATGAACACTGAAGCTTTCTTT
14 | NA | TRBJ1-4 | TRBV5-1 | NA | CASSPWGGLEKLFF | TGCGCCAGCAGCCCGTGGGGGGGTCTTGAAAAACTGTTTTTT
13 | NA | TRBJ1-5 | TRBV24-1 | NA | CAFDTLADQPQHF | TGTGCCTTCGACACCTTGGCCGATCAGCCCCAGCATTTT
14 | NA | TRBJ1-5 | TRBV6-1 | NA | CASSDIQGGQPQHF | TGTGCCAGCAGTGATATCCAGGGAGGTCAGCCCCAGCATTTT
14 | NA | TRBJ2-2 | TRBV29-1 | NA | CSVAVGGATGELFF | TGCAGCGTTGCGGTAGGAGGCGCAACCGGGGAGCTGTTTTTT
16 | TRBD1 | TRBJ1-1 | TRBV28 | NA | CASSLVGTGGNTEAFF | TGTGCCAGCAGTTTAGTCGGGACAGGGGGTAACACTGAAGCTTTCTTT
14 | NA | TRBJ2-5 | TRBV5-8 | NA | CASRPTGLGETQYF | TGTGCCAGCAGACCAACAGGGTTGGGAGAGACCCAGTACTTC
14 | NA | TRBJ2-1 | TRBV21-1 | NA | CATTPAGAYNEQFF | TGTGCCACGACCCCAGCGGGCGCCTACAATGAGCAGTTCTTC
13 | TRBD1 | TRBJ1-2 | TRBV12-3/TRBV12-4 | NA | CASRATGVYGYTF | TGTGCCAGCAGAGCAACAGGGGTCTATGGCTACACCTTC
12 | TRBD2 | TRBJ2-5 | TRBV10-3 | NA | CAISFSGETQYF | TGTGCCATCAGTTTTAGCGGGGAGACCCAGTACTTC